Below are 28 T cell receptor beta chains sequenced from a single sample in a study of vaccination and CD4 T cells after COVID-19. As to treatment: roughly 10-day PBMC culture with coronavirus spike peptide pools or control peptides (ViraFEST assay). These receptors are not linked to any known antigen. Sequencing of the DNA from cultured CD4+ T cells was carried out with the Oncomine TCR Beta short-read assay. TCRdb re-analysed the PCR reads in MiXCR, keeping a single row per CDR3 protein. Found here are roughly 15,000 distinct CDR3 sequences, roughly half of them singletons; the top ten hold less than 15%. Material: CD4+ T cells from blood, cultured in vitro. The receptor set was obtained from a human donor who had recovered from COVID-19.

This clonotype was recorded only once. The gene calls are TRBV6-1 and TRBJ2-3; D could derive from TRBD1 or TRBD2 (5 bases each). The CDR3 covers 15 residues. Trimming removed 6 bases from V and 2 bases from J, with 15 bases in between. CDR1 and CDR2 from the germline V gene are MNHNS and SASEGT. The CDR3 is CASRRATTDTDTQYF. CDR3 nucleotides: TGTGCCAGCAGGCGGGCGACGACAGACACAGATACGCAGTATTTT.

The V call is TRBV19, the J call TRBJ2-7, with a tentative D call TRBD1 (6 bases). V shed 5 bases and J shed 3 bases, with 17 bases lying between them. The germline V gene has CDR1 LNHDA and CDR2 SQIVND (reference sequence). This CDR3 has 15 amino acids. This chain's CDR3 is CASSGRGQRIYEQYF. CDR3 DNA sequence: TGTGCCAGTAGTGGACGTGGACAGCGGATCTACGAGCAGTACTTC.

As DNA, the CDR3 is TGTGCCAGCAGCAAAGGCGGGTTTAGCGGGACGCCCGTTAATGAGCAGTTCTTC. This encodes CASSKGGFSGTPVNEQFF. This sequence joins TRBV21-1 and TRBJ2-1; the table's TRBD2 call for D was not verified on the DNA. TRBV21-1 is deemed a pseudogene. This CDR3 comprises 18 residues.

There are a few counts of this clonotype. This chain connects TRBV27 to TRBJ2-7; no clear D. The germline V gene has CDR1 MNHEY and CDR2 SMNVEV (reference sequence). The length of the CDR3 is 13 residues. Trimming shortened V by 2 bases and J by 2 bases, and 7 bases separated the two germline ends. The CDR3 nucleotides read TGTGCCAGCAGTTTAACCAGTGCCTACGAGCAGTACTTC. This encodes CASSLTSAYEQYF.

Only a few counts were recorded for this clonotype. The V call is TRBV7-2, the J call TRBJ2-5; D remains ambiguous. This CDR3 region has 13 residues. Germline V gene sequence: CDR1 SGHTA, CDR2 FQGNSA. V lost 3 bases and J 1 base, leaving 6 bases between the germline ends. Here the CDR3 DNA reads TGTGCCAGCAGCTTCGGGCCCCAAGAGACCCAGTACTTC. Residues: CASSFGPQETQYF.

V and J are TRBV7-2 and TRBJ2-1, with 7 bases fitting TRBD1. CDR1 is SGHTA and CDR2 is FQGNSA in the germline V gene. This CDR3 comprises 15 residues. J was trimmed by 8 bases and V by 1 base; bases with no gene match: 8. In DNA, the CDR3 is TGTGCCAGCAGCTTAGGGACAGGCTCTTCGGATGAGCAGTTCTTC. This codes for CASSLGTGSSDEQFF. Using reference TRBV7-2 and TRBJ2-1 for the parts outside the CDR3, the full variable domain is GAGVSQSPSNKVTEKGKDVELRCDPISGHTALYWYRQSLGQGLEFLIYFQGNSAPDKSGLPSDRFSAERTGGSVSTLTIQRTQQEDSAVYLCASSLGTGSSDEQFFGPGTRLTVL.

The V call is TRBV4-3, the J call TRBJ2-3; D uncertain. This CDR3 region has 17 residues. CDR1 and CDR2 from the germline V gene are LGHNA and YSLEER. Trimming took off 1 base at V and 0 bases at J, with 14 bases between the two ends. In DNA form, the CDR3 reads TGCGCCAGCAGCCAAGCGATTGGTAGCCGAAGCACAGATACGCAGTATTTT. This sequence encodes CASSQAIGSRSTDTQYF.

The chain uses TRBV5-4 and TRBJ1-1; D is unclear. Trimming cost V 5 bases and J 4 bases, with 15 bases left between them. This CDR3 is 14 amino acids long. Germline V gene sequence: CDR1 SGHNT, CDR2 YYREEE (reference sequence). The CDR3 here is CASSAMRASTEAFF. Here the CDR3 DNA reads TGTGCCAGCAGTGCTATGAGGGCAAGCACTGAAGCTTTCTTT.

In its sample, this clonotype was seen a few times. V is TRBV29-1 and J is TRBJ1-1; D perhaps matches TRBD1 (6 bases). The V gene lost 4 bases and the J gene lost 6 bases, with 9 bases spanning the gap. Looked up from germline, CDR1 is SQVTM and CDR2 is ANQGSEA. CDR3 length equals 11 residues. CDR3 coding DNA: TGCAGCGTTGCGGGGGGCTCTGAAGCTTTCTTT. It encodes CSVAGGSEAFF. Supplemented by reference TRBV29-1 and TRBJ1-1, the full variable domain reads SAVISQKPSRDICQRGTSLTIQCQVDSQVTMMFWYRQQPGQSLTLIATANQGSEATYESGFVIDKFPISRPNLTFSTLTVSNMSPEDSSIYLCSVAGGSEAFFGQGTRLTVV.

The gene calls are TRBV2 and TRBJ2-1; 12 bases map to TRBD2. This CDR3 region has 15 residues. Per germline, CDR1 SNHLY and CDR2 FYNNEI. V lost 6 bases, J lost 4 bases, and 4 bases stayed unmatched. CDR3: CASRRLAGAYNEQFF. As DNA, the CDR3 is TGTGCCAGCAGGAGACTAGCGGGGGCTTACAATGAGCAGTTCTTC.

This chain links TRBV7-8 with TRBJ2-3, with 11 bases fitting TRBD2. Germline CDR1 SGHVS, CDR2 FQNEAQ. There are 16 residues in the CDR3. V lost 5 bases and J lost 4; bases outside the gene matches: 8. The CDR3 here is CASSLSTSGVSDTQYF. In DNA form, the CDR3 reads TGTGCCAGCAGCCTGTCGACTAGCGGGGTCTCAGATACGCAGTATTTT.

This clonotype was picked up a small number of times. The chain is built from TRBV27 and TRBJ2-2; D is undetermined. Per the germline V gene, CDR1 is MNHEY and CDR2 is SMNVEV (reference sequence). V was clipped by 5 bases and J by 0 bases, with 7 bases between them. The CDR3 runs 14 residues. CDR3 sequence reads: CASSQPTNTGELFF. The CDR3, as DNA: TGTGCCAGCAGTCAACCGACGAACACCGGGGAGCTGTTTTTT.

Sample share makes this clonotype large. The CDR3 loop is CASSYQSPAGSGETQYF. The DNA of the CDR3 is TGTGCCAGCTCTTACCAGTCTCCGGCTGGTTCGGGTGAGACCCAGTACTTC. The V gene is TRBV18, the J gene TRBJ2-5; D is undetermined. The CDR3 is 17 residues long. The V and J ends lost 6 bases and 5 bases respectively, with 25 bases between them. CDR1 KGHSH and CDR2 LQKENI come from the germline V gene.

The chain has TRBV7-2 and TRBJ1-1; no reliable D call. The CDR3 extends over 13 amino acids. V gave up 1 base and J gave up 0 bases, with 3 bases separating them. Germline CDR1 reads SGHTA; CDR2 reads FQGNSA. CDR3 residues: CASSLEMNTEAFF. CDR3 nucleotides: TGTGCCAGCAGCTTAGAGATGAACACTGAAGCTTTCTTT. Based on the CDR3 plus reference TRBV7-2 and TRBJ1-1, the full variable domain is GAGVSQSPSNKVTEKGKDVELRCDPISGHTALYWYRQSLGQGLEFLIYFQGNSAPDKSGLPSDRFSAERTGGSVSTLTIQRTQQEDSAVYLCASSLEMNTEAFFGQGTRLTVV.

The rearrangement joins TRBV20-1 to TRBJ2-1, with D tentatively TRBD1 or TRBD2 (5 bases each). This CDR3 is built from 15 residues. V shed 0 bases and J shed 8 bases, with 17 bases lying between them. Per germline, CDR1 DFQATT and CDR2 SNEGSKA (reference sequence). The CDR3 region has the DNA TGCAGTGCTAGAGATTCGGGCAAACTGGGGGATGAGCAGTTCTTC. Its protein product is CSARDSGKLGDEQFF.

This chain joins TRBV7-9 and TRBJ2-7; D perhaps matches TRBD1 (6 bases). The CDR3 contains 12 residues. V lost 5 bases and J 5 bases, leaving 10 bases between the germline ends. Germline-derived CDR1 and CDR2 are SEHNR and FQNEAQ (reference sequence). The CDR3 protein is CASSTTGNEQYF. DNA of the CDR3: TGTGCCAGCAGCACCACAGGGAACGAGCAGTACTTC.

This clonotype was detected only a few times. The chain joins TRBV24-1 to TRBJ2-2, with no clear D. The CDR3 is made up of 11 amino acids. The V and J ends lost 7 bases and 6 bases respectively, with 5 bases between them. Looked up from germline, CDR1 is KGHDR and CDR2 is SFDVKD. The chain's CDR3 is CATRGSGELFF. The CDR3 DNA sequence: TGTGCCACCAGGGGGTCCGGGGAGCTGTTTTTT.

This clonotype was seen only a few times. This chain connects TRBV6-1 to TRBJ2-2; 8 bases line up with TRBD1. V gave up 6 bases and J gave up 4 bases; unmatched junction bases: 4. The CDR3 contains 14 residues. Germline V gene lookup returns CDR1 MNHNS and CDR2 SASEGT. The CDR3: CASSPDRATGELFF. CDR3 DNA: TGTGCCAGCAGCCCGGACAGGGCCACCGGGGAGCTGTTTTTT.

This sequence joins TRBV6-2 or TRBV6-3 and TRBJ1-3, with D possibly being TRBD1 (5 bases). Germline V lookup: CDR1 MNHEY, CDR2 SVGEGT. Trimming took 6 bases from V and 0 from J, leaving 9 bases between them. CDR3 size: 14 residues. For the CDR3, the DNA is TGTGCCAGCAGACGCGACAGCTCTGGAAACACCATATATTTT. It codes for CASRRDSSGNTIYF.

The rearrangement uses TRBV20-1 and TRBJ2-3, with TRBD1 matching over 8 bases. V was clipped by 6 bases and J by 1 base; unmatched bases: 6. Germline-derived CDR1 and CDR2 are DFQATT and SNEGSKA (reference sequence). The CDR3 spans 14 residues. The CDR3 sequence: CSAGARGRTDTQYF. DNA for the CDR3: TGCAGTGCCGGAGCCAGGGGGCGCACAGATACGCAGTATTTT.

This clonotype has just a few counts. The chain has TRBV27 and TRBJ1-1; TRBD1 matches 11 bases. V trimming: 6 bases; J trimming: 0 bases; junction bases outside the gene matches: 21. CDR3 length: 21 amino acids. The germline V gene encodes CDR1 MNHEY and CDR2 SMNVEV (reference sequence). This CDR3 is CASRRRAGTGGKWAMNTEAFF. The CDR3 DNA reads as TGTGCCAGCAGGCGGAGGGCCGGGACAGGGGGAAAGTGGGCGATGAACACTGAAGCTTTCTTT.

The rearrangement links TRBV20-1 to TRBJ2-4; D gene unclear. CDR1 is DFQATT, CDR2 SNEGSKA, per germline (reference sequence). CDR3 length equals 12 residues. V lost 6 bases and J lost 5, with 11 bases in between. The CDR3 sequence: CSADTAQNIQYF. The CDR3 nucleotides read TGCAGTGCAGACACGGCCCAAAACATTCAGTACTTC.

The CDR3 nucleotides read TGTGCCAGCAGTGCACCGCGAGGTGGATCAAGAGAAAAACTGTTTTTT. It is translated as CASSAPRGGSREKLFF. The rearrangement links TRBV28 to TRBJ1-4; D uncertain. This CDR3 comprises 16 residues. Germline-derived CDR1 and CDR2 are MDHEN and SYDVKM. V dropped 5 bases and J dropped 8 bases, with 21 bases sitting between them.

The rearrangement links TRBV7-8 to TRBJ1-3, with D possibly being TRBD1 (6 bases). Per the germline V gene, CDR1 is SGHVS and CDR2 is FQNEAQ. The V end was cut by 5 bases, the J end by 2 bases, with 13 bases between. CDR3 length equals 15 residues. CDR3 in DNA: TGTGCCAGCAGCCCCGACAGGTTCCCTGGAAACACCATATATTTT. Protein: CASSPDRFPGNTIYF.

The rearrangement uses TRBV6-2 or TRBV6-3 and TRBJ2-2; D remains unclear. The CDR3 is made up of 13 amino acids. V dropped 8 bases and J dropped 5 bases, with 12 bases sitting between them. CDR1 and CDR2 (germline): MNHEY, SVGEGT. CDR3 sequence: CASRPPGTGELFF. The CDR3 nucleotides are TGTGCCAGCCGACCGCCCGGGACCGGGGAGCTGTTTTTT.

The rearrangement links TRBV18 to TRBJ1-6; TRBD1 matches at 7 bases. The CDR3 has 14 residues. CDR1 KGHSH and CDR2 LQKENI come from the germline V gene. J gave up 7 bases and V 3 bases, and 3 bases lay outside the gene matches. CDR3 sequence reads: CASSPTGDNSPLHF. DNA for the CDR3: TGTGCCAGCTCACCTACAGGGGACAATTCACCCCTCCACTTT.

The chain couples TRBV5-3 to TRBJ1-2; the D gene is possibly TRBD1 (6 bases). TRBV5-3 is sorted into the ORF group, with uncertain function. This CDR3 spans 14 amino acids. Trimming stripped 8 bases from V and 2 bases from J, with 16 bases between. The CDR3 reads CASSPRTANYGYTF. Written as DNA, the CDR3 is TGTGCCAGCAGCCCACGGACAGCCAACTATGGCTACACCTTC.

The chain couples TRBV6-1 to TRBJ1-1, with a tentative D call TRBD1 (6 bases). V was cut by 5 bases and J by 1 base, with 14 bases left in between. The CDR3 length is 15 residues. Germline V CDR1 and CDR2: MNHNS, SASEGT. In DNA form, the CDR3 reads TGTGCCAGCAGTAGCGGACAGCTCAGGAACACTGAAGCTTTCTTT. Its translation: CASSSGQLRNTEAFF.